This T cell receptor (beta chain) was observed in a study of blood T cell repertoires in COVID-19. Generated by immunoSEQ multiplex PCR, the TCRdb table keeps only in-frame clones and is missing some. The sample includes 110,000 to 150,000 clones, about four fifths of them seen just once. The TCR comes from a human donor in a cohort sampled during active COVID-19. Sequenced input: peripheral blood.

The CDR3 DNA is TGTGCCAGCAGCCAGGGCACAGAGAGCAATCAGCCCCAGCATTTT. Protein sequence: CASSQGTESNQPQHF. J is TRBJ1-5 and V is TRBV3-1 (or the pseudogene TRBV3-2); D uncertain. The length of the CDR3 is 15 residues. V lost 3 bases to trimming and J lost 1 base, with 10 bases between them. Looked up from germline, CDR1 is LGHDT and CDR2 is YNNKEL (reference sequence).